Following are 25 T cell receptor beta chains from one sample sequenced in a study of T cell responses to AZD1222 COVID-19 vaccine (dated by TCRdb to the early 2020s). Library creation used the immunoSEQ multiplex PCR assay. Entries here come from immuneACCESS through TCRdb and include only in-frame sequences with V and J called. Some clones fail to appear in such tables; in the studies checked, an unresolved V gene covers under half of the shortfall, and the cause of the remainder is unknown. Within this sample are 130,000 to 150,000 clones, with more than 85% of them counted one time only. The biggest ten clones account for 1.9% of the sample. According to the study, the label for this sample's time point signals: baseline before first vaccination. Sequences were derived from peripheral blood, sampled on day 0 of AZD1222 vaccination. Every receptor here comes from an adult in good health.

The chain links TRBV5-1 to TRBJ1-1, with D possibly matching TRBD1 (5 bases). Trimming took off 0 bases at V and 4 bases at J, with 16 bases between the two ends. Germline CDR1 is SGHRS and CDR2 is YFSETQ. The CDR3 spans 16 residues. The CDR3 is CASSLDPRGSGTEAFF. The DNA of the CDR3 is TGCGCCAGCAGCTTGGACCCCCGGGGGTCTGGCACTGAAGCTTTCTTT.

This clone has a handful of counts. The V call is TRBV6-5, the J call TRBJ1-1, with D unresolved. Germline-derived CDR1 and CDR2 are MNHEY and SVGAGI. The CDR3 extends over 16 amino acids. Trimming took off 0 bases at V and 1 base at J, with 12 bases between the two ends. The CDR3 DNA is TGTGCCAGCAGTTACTCGTTGCGGGCCTCGAACACTGAAGCTTTCTTT. Translated: CASSYSLRASNTEAFF.

The chain uses TRBV19 and TRBJ2-3; 10 bases fit TRBD1. Trimming cost V 7 bases and J 7 bases; bases outside gene matches: 5. The CDR3 is made up of 13 amino acids. Germline V gives CDR1 LNHDA, CDR2 SQIVND (reference sequence). The CDR3 sequence is CASKGTGEYTQYF. The CDR3 DNA reads TGTGCCAGTAAGGGGACAGGGGAATATACGCAGTATTTT.

V and J are TRBV3-1 (or the pseudogene TRBV3-2) and TRBJ2-2, with D perhaps matching TRBD1 (6 bases). CDR3 length equals 14 residues. The V end lost 1 base, the J end lost 9 bases, and 12 bases lay between the germline ends. Germline assignment: CDR1 LGHDT and CDR2 YNNKEL (reference sequence). This CDR3 reads CASSQATGIRELFF. CDR3 in DNA: TGTGCCAGCAGCCAAGCCACAGGGATCCGGGAGCTGTTTTTT.

V usage is TRBV7-2 and J usage is TRBJ1-6, with a tentative D call TRBD1 (6 bases). The V end was cut by 1 base, the J end by 6 bases, with 10 bases between. From germline, CDR1 is SGHTA and CDR2 FQGNSA. The CDR3 has 15 residues. The CDR3 DNA sequence: TGTGCCAGCAGCTTAGATGGGGGCTCTAATTCACCCCTCCACTTT. This codes for CASSLDGGSNSPLHF.

This chain connects TRBV19 to TRBJ1-5, with D possibly TRBD1 on 6 matching bases. The V end lost 1 base, the J end lost 7 bases, and 11 bases lay between the germline ends. Germline-derived CDR1 and CDR2 are LNHDA and SQIVND (reference sequence). This CDR3 spans 14 amino acids. The CDR3 coding sequence is TGTGCCAGTAGTATAGTTGGGGGCGGCCAGCCCCAGCATTTT. This codes for CASSIVGGGQPQHF.

Notes on this clone: The germline gene is not matched at one end of the junction; a read error may be the cause. The chain is built from TRBV2 and TRBJ1-2; tentatively, D is TRBD1 (6 bases). The CDR3 length is 13 residues. Germline V gene sequence: CDR1 SNHLY, CDR2 FYNNEI. The CDR3 sequence is CASSWTENYVYTF. DNA for the CDR3: TGTGCCAGCAGTTGGACAGAGAACTATGTCTACACCTTC.

In its sample, this clone was seen a few times. The CDR3 DNA reads TGTGCCAGCAGCTTAGCCCTGGTGACGGACAGGATGATACCTAGCACAGATACGCAGTATTTT. This sequence encodes CASSLALVTDRMIPSTDTQYF. This chain joins TRBV7-6 and TRBJ2-3; 7 bases map to TRBD1. V gave up 0 bases and J gave up 0 bases; unmatched junction bases: 18. In germline, CDR1 is SGHVS, CDR2 FNYEAQ. The CDR3 contains 21 residues.

The chain uses TRBV9 and TRBJ1-2; unclear D gene. Looked up from germline, CDR1 is SGDLS and CDR2 is YYNGEE. The CDR3 is made up of 13 amino acids. The V gene lost 1 base and the J gene lost 4 bases, with 8 bases spanning the gap. The CDR3 bases are TGTGCCAGCAGCGTAAACAGCGTCTATGGCTACACCTTC. It yields the protein CASSVNSVYGYTF.

This sequence joins TRBV29-1 and TRBJ1-1; D ambiguous. Between the trimmed V and J ends, which lost 4 bases and 2 bases, there was a span of 17 bases. Germline V gives CDR1 SQVTM, CDR2 ANQGSEA. The CDR3 length is 15 residues. CDR3 sequence: CSVVRLAGENTEAFF. As DNA, the CDR3 is TGCAGCGTTGTTAGGCTGGCCGGGGAAAACACTGAAGCTTTCTTT. Drawing the rest from reference TRBV29-1 and TRBJ1-1, the complete variable domain is SAVISQKPSRDICQRGTSLTIQCQVDSQVTMMFWYRQQPGQSLTLIATANQGSEATYESGFVIDKFPISRPNLTFSTLTVSNMSPEDSSIYLCSVVRLAGENTEAFFGQGTRLTVV.

The V gene is TRBV12-3 or TRBV12-4, the J gene TRBJ2-1; the D gene is possibly TRBD2 (6 bases). Deletions cut 6 bases from V and 6 bases from J, with 12 bases between. The CDR3 spans 13 residues. The CDR3: CASSNLATNEQFF. CDR3 in DNA: TGTGCCAGCAGCAACCTAGCGACCAATGAGCAGTTCTTC.

In DNA, the CDR3 is TGTGCCACCGGACTAGCGGGAGTGGTCGGGGAGCTGTTTTTT. This gives the protein CATGLAGVVGELFF. The chain uses TRBV27 and TRBJ2-2, with 13 bases that match TRBD2. CDR1 MNHEY and CDR2 SMNVEV come from the germline V gene (reference sequence). J was trimmed by 7 bases and V by 10 bases; bases with no gene match: 6. This CDR3 contains 14 residues.

The chain joins TRBV7-9 to TRBJ2-1; D gene unclear. There are 12 residues in the CDR3. Trimming stripped 5 bases from V and 1 base from J, with 3 bases between. The V gene's germline CDR1 is SEHNR and CDR2 FQNEAQ (reference sequence). CDR3 sequence reads: CASSGSYNEQFF. The CDR3 DNA is TGTGCCAGCAGCGGTTCCTACAATGAGCAGTTCTTC.

This chain joins TRBV28 and TRBJ1-6; 10 nucleotides line up with TRBD1. J gave up 9 bases and V 4 bases, and 9 bases lay outside the gene matches. From germline, CDR1 is MDHEN and CDR2 SYDVKM. This CDR3 has 16 residues. CDR3 sequence reads: CASSYRDRGPSSPLHF. CDR3 nucleotide sequence: TGTGCCAGCAGTTACCGGGACAGGGGCCCTAGTTCACCCCTCCACTTT.

V gene TRBV7-2 combines with J gene TRBJ1-5; D call uncertain. CDR3 size: 14 residues. Germline loops: CDR1 SGHTA, CDR2 FQGNSA. Trimming shortened V by 5 bases and J by 6 bases, and 14 bases separated the two germline ends. Written as DNA, the CDR3 is TGTGCCAGCAGCCCCGCCGCCTTAGTTCAGCCCCAGCATTTT. Residues: CASSPAALVQPQHF. Supplemented by reference TRBV7-2 and TRBJ1-5, the full variable domain reads GAGVSQSPSNKVTEKGKDVELRCDPISGHTALYWYRQSLGQGLEFLIYFQGNSAPDKSGLPSDRFSAERTGGSVSTLTIQRTQQEDSAVYLCASSPAALVQPQHFGDGTRLSIL.

This clone came up a few times. This chain joins TRBV30 and TRBJ2-3; 7 positions match TRBD2. The CDR3 is 12 residues long. Germline CDR1 is GTSNPN and CDR2 is SVGIG (reference sequence). Trimming removed 5 bases from V and 4 bases from J; junction bases left unmatched: 3. CDR3 in DNA: TGTGCCTGGGCGGGAGATTCAGATACGCAGTATTTT. Protein sequence: CAWAGDSDTQYF.

The chain uses TRBV5-4 and TRBJ1-2, with TRBD1 matching over 9 bases. V shed 6 bases and J 7 bases; nucleotides not matched to a gene: 7. Germline CDR1 reads SGHNT; CDR2 reads YYREEE (reference sequence). CDR3 length equals 13 residues. In DNA, the CDR3 is TGTGCCAGCACCAAGGACAGGGGCTTTGGCTACACCTTC. As protein: CASTKDRGFGYTF.

The rearrangement links TRBV5-6 to TRBJ1-2; D is perhaps TRBD1 (6 bases). The CDR3 totals 13 residues. Germline V gene lookup returns CDR1 SGHDT and CDR2 YYEEEE. V was trimmed by 7 bases and J by 2 bases, leaving 12 bases between them. CDR3 in amino acids: CASRYRANYGYTF. The DNA for the CDR3 is TGTGCCAGCCGATACAGGGCCAACTATGGCTACACCTTC.

V and J are TRBV27 and TRBJ2-6; the D gene could be TRBD1 or TRBD2 (5 bases each). The length of the CDR3 is 17 residues. Germline CDR1 is MNHEY and CDR2 is SMNVEV (reference sequence). Trimming removed 9 bases from V and 0 bases from J, with 18 bases in between. CDR3 loop: CARIGTFEPSGANVLTF. CDR3 nucleotide sequence: TGTGCCAGGATTGGGACGTTCGAGCCCTCTGGGGCCAACGTCCTGACTTTC.

The chain links TRBV6-1 to TRBJ2-7; 7 bases match TRBD1. J gave up 6 bases and V 3 bases, and 5 bases lay outside the gene matches. The CDR3 is 13 amino acids. Germline V gene sequence: CDR1 MNHNS, CDR2 SASEGT. CDR3 amino acids: CASSEGAGGEQYF. The CDR3 coding sequence is TGTGCCAGCAGTGAGGGGGCAGGGGGCGAGCAGTACTTC.

V is TRBV11-3 and J is TRBJ2-1; 7 bases agree with TRBD2. This CDR3 contains 14 residues. The V and J ends lost 1 base and 9 bases, in that order; junction bases with no gene match: 6. Germline V gives CDR1 SGHNT, CDR2 YENEEA. DNA of the CDR3: TGTGCCAGCAGCTTAGTCTCGACTAGCCTTGAGCAGTTCTTC. Protein product: CASSLVSTSLEQFF.

The genes are TRBV14 and TRBJ1-4; a possible D gene is TRBD1 (5 bases). Trimming left V 6 bases short and J 7 bases short, with 18 bases between. There are 15 residues in the CDR3. CDR1 is SGHDN, CDR2 FVKESK, per germline. The CDR3 is CASSLGTGYVEKLFF. The CDR3 nucleotides read TGTGCCAGCAGTCTTGGGACGGGTTATGTTGAAAAACTGTTTTTT. The full variable domain, its missing parts supplied by reference TRBV14 and TRBJ1-4, is EAGVTQFPSHSVIEKGQTVTLRCDPISGHDNLYWYRRVMGKEIKFLLHFVKESKQDESGMPNNRFLAERTGGTYSTLKVQPAELEDSGVYFCASSLGTGYVEKLFFGSGTQLSVL.

The rearrangement joins TRBV6-6 to TRBJ1-2, with 10 nucleotides matching TRBD1. The CDR3 covers 12 residues. Germline V gene lookup returns CDR1 MNHNY and CDR2 SVGAGI (reference sequence). The J segment lost 8 bases and the V segment lost 10 bases, leaving 7 bases of the junction unmatched. CDR3 DNA: TGTGCCATCCCGGACAGGGGGGTCGGCTACACCTTC. This gives the protein CAIPDRGVGYTF.

J is TRBJ1-4 and V is TRBV5-5; 8 nucleotides agree with TRBD1. The V gene end was trimmed by 4 bases and the J gene end by 6 bases; junction bases not matched to a gene: 8. Germline CDR1 reads SGHKS; CDR2 reads YYEKEE (reference sequence). This CDR3 comprises 15 residues. CDR3 protein: CASSQSQGVYEKLFF. Here the CDR3 DNA reads TGTGCCAGCAGCCAATCACAGGGGGTCTATGAAAAACTGTTTTTT.

The chain employs TRBV13 and TRBJ2-7; possibly TRBD1 for D (6 bases). Germline loops: CDR1 PRHDT, CDR2 FYEKMQ (reference sequence). This CDR3 region has 14 residues. V gave up 4 bases and J gave up 0 bases, with 10 bases separating them. For the CDR3, the DNA is TGTGCCAGCAGCTCAACAGGGACCTCCTACGAGCAGTACTTC. This encodes CASSSTGTSYEQYF. Combining the CDR3 with reference TRBV13 and TRBJ2-7 gives the whole variable domain AAGVIQSPRHLIKEKRETATLKCYPIPRHDTVYWYQQGPGQDPQFLISFYEKMQSDKGSIPDRFSAQQFSDYHSELNMSSLELGDSALYFCASSSTGTSYEQYFGPGTRLTVT.